One sample yielded the 25 T cell receptor beta chains listed below, sequenced in a study of a mutant IDH1 vaccine in newly diagnosed glioma. This sample's time point: baseline, week 1 (first vaccination visit). Specified treatment: pre-vaccination baseline after standard-of-care therapy. Clones were sequenced by immunoSEQ multiplex PCR, and TCRdb holds only the in-frame ones, with some missing. Among over 55,000 clones listed, about four fifths were seen once. The sample consisted of peripheral blood mononuclear cells (PBMCs), taken from a glioma patient treated with radiotherapy, temozolomide or both. These receptors originate from a woman under 30 with glioma. Some clones in this sample may be carry-over from other donors' samples.

This clone appeared a few times. The chain joins TRBV20-1 to TRBJ1-1; D not resolved. Per germline, CDR1 DFQATT and CDR2 SNEGSKA (reference sequence). There are 10 residues in the CDR3. V was pared by 6 bases and J by 6 bases, with 8 bases between. This CDR3 is CSAAMAEAFF. The DNA for the CDR3 is TGCAGTGCAGCTATGGCTGAAGCTTTCTTT.

This rearrangement joins TRBV5-1 to TRBJ2-3; a weak D match, TRBD2 (5 bases). Germline loops: CDR1 SGHRS, CDR2 YFSETQ. CDR3 length: 16 amino acids. Trimming took off 1 base at V and 2 bases at J, with 14 bases between the two ends. The CDR3: CASSLTGNKFTDTQYF. CDR3 nucleotides: TGCGCCAGCAGCTTGACGGGGAATAAATTCACAGATACGCAGTATTTT.

The gene calls are TRBV6-5 and TRBJ1-1, with 7 bases matching TRBD1. CDR1 is MNHEY, CDR2 SVGAGI, per germline. The CDR3 loop spans 14 amino acids. The J segment lost 4 bases and the V segment lost 6 bases, leaving 8 bases of the junction unmatched. The CDR3 region has the DNA TGTGCCAGCAGGAGACAGGGAGGTCGCACTGAAGCTTTCTTT. It specifies CASRRQGGRTEAFF.

The chain has TRBV5-4 and TRBJ1-2; TRBD1 matches at 9 bases. This CDR3 is built from 16 residues. The V segment lost 4 bases and the J segment 5 bases; nucleotides outside the gene matches: 12. Per germline, CDR1 SGHNT and CDR2 YYREEE (reference sequence). The CDR3 DNA is TGTGCCAGCAGCGCAAATTCCGGGACAGGGTCATATGGCTACACCTTC. Its translation: CASSANSGTGSYGYTF.

The chain couples TRBV7-2 to TRBJ2-7; 11 bases are a match to TRBD2. Germline-derived CDR1 and CDR2 are SGHTA and FQGNSA. V trimming: 4 bases; J trimming: 5 bases; junction bases outside the gene matches: 7. The CDR3 loop spans 15 amino acids. CDR3 sequence: CASSSRTSGPHEQYF. CDR3 nucleotides: TGTGCCAGCAGCTCCCGGACTAGCGGGCCCCACGAGCAGTACTTC.

This sequence joins TRBV10-2 and TRBJ1-5; 8 nucleotides align to TRBD1. The CDR3 runs to 14 residues. Germline V lookup: CDR1 WSHSY, CDR2 SAAADI. J lost 7 bases, V lost 5 bases, and 7 bases had no gene match. The CDR3 coding sequence is TGCGCCAGCAGTAAGGACAGGGTTCGACAGCCCCAGCATTTT. Translating gives CASSKDRVRQPQHF.

This chain connects TRBV7-9 to TRBJ2-6, with unresolved D. Trimming took 3 bases from V and 16 from J, leaving 10 bases between them. The CDR3 sequence is 11 residues long. Germline V gene sequence: CDR1 SEHNR, CDR2 FQNEAQ (reference sequence). For the CDR3, the DNA is TGTGCCAGCAGCTTCTCCGGGCCTCTGACTTTC. It specifies CASSFSGPLTF.

The chain joins TRBV2 to TRBJ1-1; no definite D call. The length of the CDR3 is 14 residues. The germline V gene encodes CDR1 SNHLY and CDR2 FYNNEI. V was pared by 6 bases and J by 9 bases, with 20 bases between. CDR3 sequence: CASSRTAATPQAFF. The CDR3 nucleotides read TGTGCCAGCAGCAGAACAGCGGCCACTCCACAAGCTTTCTTT.

This chain connects TRBV7-2 to TRBJ2-3; D perhaps matches TRBD2 (5 bases). Deletions cut 7 bases from V and 4 bases from J, with 18 bases between. Germline values: CDR1 SGHTA, CDR2 FQGNSA. The CDR3 consists of 15 residues. The CDR3, as DNA: TGTGCCAGCACCTCTCCGGGGTCCGGACCAGATACGCAGTATTTT. This gives the protein CASTSPGSGPDTQYF.

This chain connects TRBV9 to TRBJ2-1; D gene ambiguous. The CDR3 is 15 amino acids. Germline lookup yields CDR1 SGDLS and CDR2 YYNGEE. V was shortened by 1 base and J by 2 bases, with 10 bases between the two germline ends. The chain's CDR3 is CASSVSNPPYNEQFF. The DNA of the CDR3 is TGTGCCAGCAGCGTATCCAACCCGCCCTACAATGAGCAGTTCTTC.

This clone was observed a single time. The rearrangement uses TRBV4-2 and TRBJ2-7, with 10 bases aligning to TRBD2. This CDR3 is 16 amino acids long. Germline loops: CDR1 LGHNA, CDR2 YNFKEQ. V was clipped by 5 bases and J by 3 bases; unmatched bases: 10. The chain's CDR3 is CASSAQGLAGDYEQYF. In nucleotides, the CDR3 is TGTGCCAGCAGCGCTCAGGGGCTAGCGGGAGACTACGAGCAGTACTTC.

There are a few counts of this clone. The gene calls are TRBV6-5 and TRBJ1-2, with D maybe TRBD1 (5 bases). The CDR3 loop spans 13 amino acids. Germline V gene lookup returns CDR1 MNHEY and CDR2 SVGAGI. The V gene lost 5 bases and the J gene lost 11 bases, with 18 bases spanning the gap. CDR3 sequence: CASSPSTLGVYTF. In DNA, the CDR3 is TGTGCCAGCAGTCCCTCAACTCTAGGGGTATACACCTTC.

The chain has TRBV9 and TRBJ2-2; D perhaps matches TRBD1 (6 bases). The CDR3 totals 13 residues. Trimming took 1 base from V and 5 from J, leaving 6 bases between them. Germline CDR1 reads SGDLS; CDR2 reads YYNGEE. CDR3 amino acids: CASSVTGTGELFF. CDR3 nucleotide sequence: TGTGCCAGCAGCGTAACAGGGACCGGGGAGCTGTTTTTT.

The J gene is TRBJ1-1, the V gene TRBV19; TRBD1 agrees at 11 bases. The CDR3 is made up of 14 amino acids. Trimming took 6 bases from V and 3 from J; bases not matched to a gene: 3. Per the germline V gene, CDR1 is LNHDA and CDR2 is SQIVND (reference sequence). The CDR3, as DNA: TGTGCCAGTAGGTCGGGACAGGGGGACACTGAAGCTTTCTTT. This sequence encodes CASRSGQGDTEAFF.

This rearrangement joins TRBV15 to TRBJ2-7, with D maybe TRBD1 (6 bases). The V and J ends lost 0 bases and 7 bases respectively, with 16 bases between them. CDR3 length: 15 amino acids. Germline V lookup: CDR1 LNHNV, CDR2 YYDKDF (reference sequence). In nucleotides, the CDR3 is TGTGCCACCAGCAGAGATCGGACAGTATACTGGGAGCAGTACTTC. It specifies CATSRDRTVYWEQYF.

The V gene is TRBV9, the J gene TRBJ1-4; no definite D call. The CDR3 has 14 amino acids. The germline CDR1 and CDR2 sequences are SGDLS and YYNGEE. Trimming took 3 bases from V and 8 from J, leaving 14 bases between them. CDR3 coding DNA: TGTGCCAGCAGCGGGGCCGGAGGAGGAGAAAAACTGTTTTTT. Encoded protein: CASSGAGGGEKLFF.

The chain uses TRBV14 and TRBJ2-7; 9 bases line up with TRBD1. Looked up from germline, CDR1 is SGHDN and CDR2 is FVKESK. Trimming removed 4 bases from V and 6 bases from J; junction bases left unmatched: 10. The CDR3 totals 15 residues. The CDR3 protein is CASSPLGQGNGEQYF. In DNA form, the CDR3 reads TGTGCCAGCAGCCCCCTAGGACAGGGGAACGGCGAGCAGTACTTC.

The genes are TRBV7-8 and TRBJ1-1; D is unresolved. The V end was cut by 4 bases, the J end by 5 bases, with 11 bases between. Germline CDR1 is SGHVS and CDR2 is FQNEAQ. This CDR3 is 13 amino acids long. Here the CDR3 DNA reads TGTGCCAGCAGCTATCTGATTAGTACTGAAGCTTTCTTT. Protein sequence: CASSYLISTEAFF.

The V gene is TRBV4-1, the J gene TRBJ2-7; a weak D match, TRBD2 (5 bases). The CDR3 runs to 16 residues. Looked up from germline, CDR1 is MGHRA and CDR2 is YSYEKL. Trimming stripped 3 bases from V and 0 bases from J, with 15 bases between. CDR3 loop: CASSHPHSGSSYEQYF. CDR3 nucleotide sequence: TGCGCCAGCAGCCACCCGCATTCGGGGAGCTCCTACGAGCAGTACTTC.

This rearrangement joins TRBV6-1 to TRBJ1-2; D is ambiguous. This CDR3 comprises 13 residues. V was clipped by 1 base and J by 5 bases, with 8 bases between them. Germline-derived CDR1 and CDR2 are MNHNS and SASEGT. The CDR3 DNA reads as TGTGCCAGCAGTGAAGAGGGCTCTTATGGCTACACCTTC. This sequence encodes CASSEEGSYGYTF.

The chain employs TRBV19 and TRBJ1-6; D is ambiguous. This CDR3 has 14 residues. V was cut by 3 bases and J by 6 bases, with 9 bases left in between. From germline, CDR1 is LNHDA and CDR2 SQIVND (reference sequence). This CDR3 is CASSIGLGNSPLHF. The CDR3 bases are TGTGCCAGTAGTATCGGTCTAGGTAATTCACCCCTCCACTTT.

The J gene is TRBJ2-7, the V gene TRBV6-5; D perhaps matches TRBD2 (5 bases). The CDR3 runs to 14 residues. The V end was cut by 8 bases, the J end by 4 bases, with 18 bases between. Germline lookup yields CDR1 MNHEY and CDR2 SVGAGI. The chain's CDR3 is CASSPSAGIYEQYF. The CDR3 coding sequence is TGTGCCAGCTCCCCGTCGGCGGGTATATACGAGCAGTACTTC.

The chain joins TRBV5-1 to TRBJ2-3, with D hard to call. With 4 bases removed from V and 7 bases from J, the gap between germline ends came to 7 bases. Germline V gives CDR1 SGHRS, CDR2 YFSETQ. This CDR3 spans 11 amino acids. The CDR3 DNA reads TGCGCCAGCAGCGCCCAATATACGCAGTATTTT. Translated, it gives CASSAQYTQYF.

V is TRBV6-5 and J is TRBJ2-1; possibly TRBD1 for D (5 bases). CDR3 length equals 14 residues. Looked up from germline, CDR1 is MNHEY and CDR2 is SVGAGI. The V end was cut by 2 bases, the J end by 5 bases, with 10 bases between. The CDR3 protein is CASSYSRVNNEQFF. CDR3 in DNA: TGTGCCAGCAGTTACAGCAGGGTCAACAATGAGCAGTTCTTC.

The chain combines TRBV29-1 with TRBJ1-1, with 7 positions matching TRBD1. Germline CDR1 SQVTM, CDR2 ANQGSEA. V lost 5 bases to trimming and J lost 2 bases; unmatched junction nucleotides: 5. CDR3 size: 13 residues. The CDR3 here is CSVCTGVNTEAFF. The DNA of the CDR3 is TGCAGCGTTTGCACAGGGGTCAACACTGAAGCTTTCTTT.